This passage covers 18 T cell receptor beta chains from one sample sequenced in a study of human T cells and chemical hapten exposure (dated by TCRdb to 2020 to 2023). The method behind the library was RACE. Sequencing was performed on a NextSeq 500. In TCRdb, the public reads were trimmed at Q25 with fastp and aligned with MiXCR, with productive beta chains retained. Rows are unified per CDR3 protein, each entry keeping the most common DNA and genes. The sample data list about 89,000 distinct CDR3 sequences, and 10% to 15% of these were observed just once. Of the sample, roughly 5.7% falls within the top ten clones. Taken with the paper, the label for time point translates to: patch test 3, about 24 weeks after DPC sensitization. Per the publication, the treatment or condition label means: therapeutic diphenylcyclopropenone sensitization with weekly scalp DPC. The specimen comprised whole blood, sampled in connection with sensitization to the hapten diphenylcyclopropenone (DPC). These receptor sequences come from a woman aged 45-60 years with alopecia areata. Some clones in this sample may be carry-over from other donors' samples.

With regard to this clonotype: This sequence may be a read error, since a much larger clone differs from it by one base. The CDR3 reads CVSSMTRSAGELFF. DNA of the CDR3: TGTGTCAGCAGCATGACTAGGTCCGCCGGGGAGCTGTTTTTT. The gene calls are TRBV7-8 and TRBJ2-2; D possibly corresponds to TRBD2 (6 bases). Germline assignment: CDR1 SGHVS and CDR2 FQNEAQ. The CDR3 totals 14 residues.

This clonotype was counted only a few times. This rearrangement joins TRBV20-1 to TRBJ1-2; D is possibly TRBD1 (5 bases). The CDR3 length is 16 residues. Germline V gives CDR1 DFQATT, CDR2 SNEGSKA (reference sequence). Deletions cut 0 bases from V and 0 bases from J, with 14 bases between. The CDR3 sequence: CSARDLGVVANYGYTF. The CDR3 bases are TGCAGTGCTAGAGATCTAGGGGTTGTGGCTAACTATGGCTACACCTTC.

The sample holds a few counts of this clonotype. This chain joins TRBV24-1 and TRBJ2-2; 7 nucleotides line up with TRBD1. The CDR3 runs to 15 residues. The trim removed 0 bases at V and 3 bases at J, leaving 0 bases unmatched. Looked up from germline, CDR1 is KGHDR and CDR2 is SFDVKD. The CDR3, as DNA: TGTGCCACCAGTGATTTGGACAGGGACACCGGGGAGCTGTTTTTT. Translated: CATSDLDRDTGELFF.

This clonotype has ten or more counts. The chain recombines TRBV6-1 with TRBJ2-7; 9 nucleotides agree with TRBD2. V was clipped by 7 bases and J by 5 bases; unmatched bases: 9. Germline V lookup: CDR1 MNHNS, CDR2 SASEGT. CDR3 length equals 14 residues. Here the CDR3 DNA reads TGTGCCAGCATCTATAGCGGGAGATTCGACGAGCAGTACTTC. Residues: CASIYSGRFDEQYF.

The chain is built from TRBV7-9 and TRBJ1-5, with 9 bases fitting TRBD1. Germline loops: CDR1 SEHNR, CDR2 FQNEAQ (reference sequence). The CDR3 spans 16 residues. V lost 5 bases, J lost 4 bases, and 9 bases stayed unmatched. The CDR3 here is CASSSERDRANQPQHF. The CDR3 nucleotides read TGTGCCAGCAGCAGCGAGCGGGACAGGGCAAATCAGCCCCAGCATTTT.

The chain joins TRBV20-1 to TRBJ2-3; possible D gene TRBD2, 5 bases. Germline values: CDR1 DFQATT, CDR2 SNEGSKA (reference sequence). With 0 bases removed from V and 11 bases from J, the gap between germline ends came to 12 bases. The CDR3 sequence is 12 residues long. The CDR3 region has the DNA TGCAGTGCTAGAGATACTGGCGGACTGCAGTATTTT. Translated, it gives CSARDTGGLQYF.

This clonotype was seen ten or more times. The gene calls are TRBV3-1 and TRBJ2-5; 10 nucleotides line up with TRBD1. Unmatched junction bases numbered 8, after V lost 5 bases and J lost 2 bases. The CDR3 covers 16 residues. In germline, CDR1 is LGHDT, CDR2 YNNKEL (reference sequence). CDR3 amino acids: CASSIRDRGKQETQYF. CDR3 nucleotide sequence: TGTGCCAGCAGCATCCGGGACAGGGGAAAACAAGAGACCCAGTACTTC.

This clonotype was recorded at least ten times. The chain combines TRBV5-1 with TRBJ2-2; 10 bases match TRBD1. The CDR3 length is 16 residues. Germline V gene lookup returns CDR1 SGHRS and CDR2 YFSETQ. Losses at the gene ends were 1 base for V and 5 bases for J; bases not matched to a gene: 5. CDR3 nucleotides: TGCGCCAGCAGCTTGATCTGGGACAGGGGTACCGGGGAGCTGTTTTTT. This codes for CASSLIWDRGTGELFF.

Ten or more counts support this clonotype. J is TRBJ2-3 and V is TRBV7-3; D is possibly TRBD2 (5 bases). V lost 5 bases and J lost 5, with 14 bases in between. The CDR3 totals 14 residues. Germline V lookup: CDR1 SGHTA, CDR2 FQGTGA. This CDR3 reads CASSLRRRGDTQYF. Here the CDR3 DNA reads TGTGCCAGCAGCCTCAGGAGGAGAGGAGATACGCAGTATTTT.

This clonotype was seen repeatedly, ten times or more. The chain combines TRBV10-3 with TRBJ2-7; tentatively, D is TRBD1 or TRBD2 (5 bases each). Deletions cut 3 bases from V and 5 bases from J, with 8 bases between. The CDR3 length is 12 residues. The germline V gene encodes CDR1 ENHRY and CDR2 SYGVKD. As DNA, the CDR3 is TGTGCCATCAGTGATTCGGGGCACGAGCAGTACTTC. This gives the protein CAISDSGHEQYF.

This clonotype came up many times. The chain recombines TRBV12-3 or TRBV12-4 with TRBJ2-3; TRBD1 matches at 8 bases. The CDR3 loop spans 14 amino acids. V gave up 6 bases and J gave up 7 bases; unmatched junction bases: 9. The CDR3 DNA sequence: TGTGCCAGCAGGGAGGGGACAGGTATACATACGCAGTATTTT. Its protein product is CASREGTGIHTQYF.

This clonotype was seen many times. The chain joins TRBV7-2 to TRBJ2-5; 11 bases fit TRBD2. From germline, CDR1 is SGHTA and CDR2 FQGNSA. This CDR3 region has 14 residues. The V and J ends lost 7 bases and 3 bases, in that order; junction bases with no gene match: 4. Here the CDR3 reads CASNRGLAEETQYF. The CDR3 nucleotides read TGTGCCAGCAACAGGGGACTAGCGGAAGAGACCCAGTACTTC.

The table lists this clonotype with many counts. The CDR3 protein is CASSLIFRSSGANVLTF. DNA for the CDR3: TGTGCCAGCAGCTTAATTTTCAGAAGCTCTGGGGCCAACGTCCTGACTTTC. The rearrangement links TRBV5-4 to TRBJ2-6; D ambiguous. Per germline, CDR1 SGHNT and CDR2 YYREEE (reference sequence). The CDR3 has 17 amino acids. The V end was cut by 2 bases, the J end by 0 bases, with 12 bases between.

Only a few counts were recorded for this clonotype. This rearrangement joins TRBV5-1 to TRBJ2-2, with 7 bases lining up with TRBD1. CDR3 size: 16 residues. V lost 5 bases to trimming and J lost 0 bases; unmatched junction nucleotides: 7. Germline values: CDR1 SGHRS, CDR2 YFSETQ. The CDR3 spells CASRAGTASNTGELFF. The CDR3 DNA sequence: TGCGCCAGCAGGGCCGGGACAGCGTCGAACACCGGGGAGCTGTTTTTT.

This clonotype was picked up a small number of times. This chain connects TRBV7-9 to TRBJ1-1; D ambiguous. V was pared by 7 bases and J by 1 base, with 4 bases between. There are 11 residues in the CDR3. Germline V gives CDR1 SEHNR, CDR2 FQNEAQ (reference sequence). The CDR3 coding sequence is TGTGCCAGCAAAGGGAACACTGAAGCTTTCTTT. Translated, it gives CASKGNTEAFF.

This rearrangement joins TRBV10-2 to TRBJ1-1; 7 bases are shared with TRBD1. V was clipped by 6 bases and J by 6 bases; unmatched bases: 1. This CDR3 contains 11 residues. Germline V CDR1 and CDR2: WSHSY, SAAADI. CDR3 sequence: CASRQGSEAFF. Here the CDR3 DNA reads TGCGCCAGCAGACAGGGGTCTGAAGCTTTCTTT.

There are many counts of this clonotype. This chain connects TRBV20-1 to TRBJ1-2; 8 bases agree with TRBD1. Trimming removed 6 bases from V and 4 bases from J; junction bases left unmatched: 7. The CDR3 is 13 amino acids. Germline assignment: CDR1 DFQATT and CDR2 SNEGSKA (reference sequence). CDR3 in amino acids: CSAGDRSGYGYTF. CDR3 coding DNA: TGCAGTGCAGGGGACAGGTCTGGCTATGGCTACACCTTC.

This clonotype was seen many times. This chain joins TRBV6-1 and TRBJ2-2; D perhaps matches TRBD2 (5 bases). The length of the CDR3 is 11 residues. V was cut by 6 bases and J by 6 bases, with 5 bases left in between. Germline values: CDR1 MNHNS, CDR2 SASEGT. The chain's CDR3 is CASRRAGELFF. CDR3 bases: TGTGCCAGCAGGAGGGCCGGGGAGCTGTTTTTT.